One sample yielded the 2 T cell receptor beta chains listed below, sequenced in a study of OX40 agonist ivuxolimab in advanced cancers. The assay was immunoSEQ multiplex PCR, and TCRdb's table has in-frame clones only and misses some. The sample lists 70,000 or so clones; about 83% were seen once. This specimen was CD4+ or CD8+ T cells sorted from blood, taken in a trial of the OX40 agonist ivuxolimab. All receptors come from an adult with an advanced solid tumor such as melanoma, head and neck, liver or kidney cancer.

V gene TRBV19 combines with J gene TRBJ2-6; no clear D gene. V shed 1 base and J shed 0 bases, with 4 bases lying between them. CDR3 length: 15 residues. Germline V gene data show CDR1 as LNHDA and CDR2 as SQIVND (reference sequence). CDR3 sequence: CASSIASSGANVLTF. The CDR3 coding sequence is TGTGCCAGTAGTATAGCGAGCTCTGGGGCCAACGTCCTGACTTTC. Using reference TRBV19 and TRBJ2-6 for the parts outside the CDR3, the full variable domain is DGGITQSPKYLFRKEGQNVTLSCEQNLNHDAMYWYRQDPGQGLRLIYYSQIVNDFQKGDIAEGYSVSREKKESFPLTVTSAQKNPTAFYLCASSIASSGANVLTFGAGSRLTVL.

V and J are TRBV7-3 and TRBJ2-5; TRBD1 matches 7 bases. Germline V gene data show CDR1 as SGHTA and CDR2 as FQGTGA. Losses at the gene ends were 5 bases for V and 5 bases for J; bases not matched to a gene: 5. CDR3 length: 13 amino acids. The CDR3: CASSQGQRETQYF. In DNA form, the CDR3 reads TGTGCCAGCAGCCAGGGACAGCGGGAGACCCAGTACTTC.